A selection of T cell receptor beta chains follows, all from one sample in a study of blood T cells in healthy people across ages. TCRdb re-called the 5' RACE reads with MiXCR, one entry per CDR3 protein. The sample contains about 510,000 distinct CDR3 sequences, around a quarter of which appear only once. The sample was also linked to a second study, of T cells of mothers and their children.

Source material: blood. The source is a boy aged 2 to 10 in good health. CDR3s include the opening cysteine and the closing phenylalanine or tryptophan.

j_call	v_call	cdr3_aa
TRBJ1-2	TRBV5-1	CASKSMADIIYGYTF
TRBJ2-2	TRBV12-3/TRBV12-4	CASSPMYGSRHTGELFF
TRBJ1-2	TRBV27	CASSLVRTVEFYGYTF
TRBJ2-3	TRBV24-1	CATSEGRGGNTQYF
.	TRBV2	CASSEIDRTGDEQYF
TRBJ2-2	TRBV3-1	CASSQGIAGSTGELFF
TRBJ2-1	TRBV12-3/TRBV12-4	CASRGSETGSSYNEQFF
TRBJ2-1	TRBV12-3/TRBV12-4	CASSPGSGGYEQFF
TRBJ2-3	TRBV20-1	CSARRETGDTQYF
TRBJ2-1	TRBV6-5	CASSYSTSGGLVNNEQFF
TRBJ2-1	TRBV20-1	CSARAWTSGSNEQFF
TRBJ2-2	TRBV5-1	CASSLAPIGSESGELFF
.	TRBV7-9	CASSAVRGLGEQYF
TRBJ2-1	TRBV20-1	CSAPHIGTSSSYNEQFF
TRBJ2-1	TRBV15	CATSRDKGDRFF
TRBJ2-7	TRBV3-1	CASSQGIGSYEQYF
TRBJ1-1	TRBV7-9	CASRRSTEAFF
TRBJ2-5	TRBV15	CATSRDLAAQVAQYF
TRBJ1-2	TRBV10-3	CAISATVTNYGYTF
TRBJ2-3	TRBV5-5	CASSPIGSGSTDTQYF
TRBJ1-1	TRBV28	CASSLTEEGDTEAFF
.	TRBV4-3	CASSQQSGPDLNEQFF
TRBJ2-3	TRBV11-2	CASSFRAGTDTQYF
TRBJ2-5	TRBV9	CASSPHRGRETQYF
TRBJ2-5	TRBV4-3	CASSQEGSGETQYF
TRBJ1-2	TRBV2	CASSEISLGYTF
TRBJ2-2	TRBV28	CASSRGGGSTGELFF
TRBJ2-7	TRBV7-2	CASSLPPGLAGHPSHEQYF
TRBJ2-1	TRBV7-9	CASSLRPELKNSYNEQFF
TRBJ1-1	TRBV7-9	CASNPGQGPLAFF
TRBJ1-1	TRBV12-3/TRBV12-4	CASSSQGGATEAFF
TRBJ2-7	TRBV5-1	CASSLEAVREQYF
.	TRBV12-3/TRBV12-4	CASRGIGQQFF
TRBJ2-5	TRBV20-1	CSAERSLIAGAETQYF
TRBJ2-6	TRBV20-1	CSALDRLGPLSGANVLTF
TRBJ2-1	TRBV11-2	CASSLGVMEGPYNEQFF
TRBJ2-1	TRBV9	CASTGSVADGNEQFF
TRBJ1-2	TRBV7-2	CASSRERDGYTF
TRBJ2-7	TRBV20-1	CSALAGTGAYEQYF
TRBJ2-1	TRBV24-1	CASSGRNGNEQFF
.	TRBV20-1	CSARGGTHIYEQYF
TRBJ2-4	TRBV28	CASSSPVGPGVGKNIQYF
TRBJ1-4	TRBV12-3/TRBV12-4	CASSSSTGYETNEKLFF
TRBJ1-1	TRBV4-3	CASSQDMGPNTEAFF
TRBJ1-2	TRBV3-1	CASSLPQRHGYTF
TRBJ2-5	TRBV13	CASSGEVQGTIETQYF
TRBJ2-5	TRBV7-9	CASSPRGVTTQETQYF
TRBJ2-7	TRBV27	CASSLRGHEQYF
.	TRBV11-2	CASSLALAGAYNEQFF